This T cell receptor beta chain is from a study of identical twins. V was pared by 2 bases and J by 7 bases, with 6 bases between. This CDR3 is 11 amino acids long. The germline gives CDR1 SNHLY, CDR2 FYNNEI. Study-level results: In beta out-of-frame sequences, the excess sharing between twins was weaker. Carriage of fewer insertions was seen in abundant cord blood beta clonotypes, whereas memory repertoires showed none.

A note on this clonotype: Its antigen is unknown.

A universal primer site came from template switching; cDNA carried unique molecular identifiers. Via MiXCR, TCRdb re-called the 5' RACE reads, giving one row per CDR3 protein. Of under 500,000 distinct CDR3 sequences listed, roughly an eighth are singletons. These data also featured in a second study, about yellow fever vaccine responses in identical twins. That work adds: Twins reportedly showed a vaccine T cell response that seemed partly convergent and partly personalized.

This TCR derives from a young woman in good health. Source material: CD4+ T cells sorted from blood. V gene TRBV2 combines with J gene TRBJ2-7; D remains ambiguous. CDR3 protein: CASSESQEQYF. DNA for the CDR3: TGTGCCAGCAGTGAAAGCCAGGAGCAGTACTTC.